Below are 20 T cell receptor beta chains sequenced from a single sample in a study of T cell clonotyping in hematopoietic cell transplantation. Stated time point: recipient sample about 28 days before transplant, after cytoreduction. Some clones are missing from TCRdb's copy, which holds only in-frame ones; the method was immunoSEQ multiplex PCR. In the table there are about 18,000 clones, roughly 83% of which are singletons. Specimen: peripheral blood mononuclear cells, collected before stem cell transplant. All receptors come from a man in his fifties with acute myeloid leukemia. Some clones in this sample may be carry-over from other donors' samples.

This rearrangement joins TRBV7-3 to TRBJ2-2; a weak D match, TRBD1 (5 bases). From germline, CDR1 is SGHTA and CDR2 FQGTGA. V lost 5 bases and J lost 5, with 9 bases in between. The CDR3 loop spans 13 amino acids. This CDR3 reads CASSAQATGELFF. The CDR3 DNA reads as TGTGCCAGCAGCGCACAGGCGACCGGGGAGCTGTTTTTT. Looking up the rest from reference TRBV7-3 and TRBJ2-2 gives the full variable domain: GAGVSQTPSNKVTEKGKYVELRCDPISGHTALYWYRQSLGQGPEFLIYFQGTGAADDSGLPNDRFFAVRPEGSVSTLKIQRTERGDSAVYLCASSAQATGELFFGEGSRLTVL.

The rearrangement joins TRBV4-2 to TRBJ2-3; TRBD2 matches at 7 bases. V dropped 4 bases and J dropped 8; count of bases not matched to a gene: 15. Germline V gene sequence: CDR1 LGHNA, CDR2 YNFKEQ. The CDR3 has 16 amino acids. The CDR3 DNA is TGTGCCAGCAGCCGAGAGAGGCGGGGGAGCCCGACTACGCAGTATTTT. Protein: CASSRERRGSPTTQYF.

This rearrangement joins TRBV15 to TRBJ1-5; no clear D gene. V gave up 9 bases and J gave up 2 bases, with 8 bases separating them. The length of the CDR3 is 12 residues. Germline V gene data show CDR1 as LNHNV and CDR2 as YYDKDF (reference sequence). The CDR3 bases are TGTGCCACTCGGAGGGGCAATCAGCCCCAGCATTTT. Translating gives CATRRGNQPQHF.

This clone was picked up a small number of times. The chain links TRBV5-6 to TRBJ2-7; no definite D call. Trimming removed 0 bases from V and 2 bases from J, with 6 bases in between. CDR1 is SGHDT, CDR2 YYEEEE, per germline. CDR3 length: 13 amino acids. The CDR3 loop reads CASSLDSPYEQYF. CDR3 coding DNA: TGTGCCAGCAGCTTGGACAGTCCCTACGAGCAGTACTTC.

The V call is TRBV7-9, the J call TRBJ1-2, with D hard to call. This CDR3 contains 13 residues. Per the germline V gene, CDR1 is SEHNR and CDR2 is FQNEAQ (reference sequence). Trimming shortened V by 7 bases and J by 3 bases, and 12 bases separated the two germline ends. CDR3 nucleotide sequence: TGTGCCAGCACCCCGGACGGAGACTATGGCTACACCTTC. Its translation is CASTPDGDYGYTF.

CDR3 sequence reads: CASSWGTEAFF. For the CDR3, the DNA is TGTGCCAGCAGCTGGGGTACTGAAGCTTTCTTT. The chain employs TRBV7-2 and TRBJ1-1; no reliable D call. Germline-derived CDR1 and CDR2 are SGHTA and FQGNSA. V lost 4 bases and J lost 5, with 5 bases in between. The CDR3 extends over 11 amino acids.

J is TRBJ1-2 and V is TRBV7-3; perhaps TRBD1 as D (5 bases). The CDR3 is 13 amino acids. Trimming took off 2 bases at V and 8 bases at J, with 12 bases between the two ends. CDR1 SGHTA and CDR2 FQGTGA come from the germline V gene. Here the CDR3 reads CASSLQGGRGYTF. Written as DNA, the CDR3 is TGTGCCAGCAGCTTACAGGGTGGGCGCGGCTACACCTTC.

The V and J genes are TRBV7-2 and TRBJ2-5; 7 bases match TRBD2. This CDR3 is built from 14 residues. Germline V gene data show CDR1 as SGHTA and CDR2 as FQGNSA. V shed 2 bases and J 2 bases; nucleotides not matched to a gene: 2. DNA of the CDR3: TGTGCCAGCAGCTTATGGGGGGGTCAAGAGACCCAGTACTTC. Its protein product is CASSLWGGQETQYF. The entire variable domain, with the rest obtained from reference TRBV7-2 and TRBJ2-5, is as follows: GAGVSQSPSNKVTEKGKDVELRCDPISGHTALYWYRQSLGQGLEFLIYFQGNSAPDKSGLPSDRFSAERTGGSVSTLTIQRTQQEDSAVYLCASSLWGGQETQYFGPGTRLLVL.

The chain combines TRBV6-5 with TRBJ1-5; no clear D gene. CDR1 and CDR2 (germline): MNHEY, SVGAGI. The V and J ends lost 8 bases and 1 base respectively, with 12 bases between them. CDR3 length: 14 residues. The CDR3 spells CASRKGGSNQPQHF. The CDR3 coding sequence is TGTGCCAGCCGGAAGGGAGGGAGCAATCAGCCCCAGCATTTT.

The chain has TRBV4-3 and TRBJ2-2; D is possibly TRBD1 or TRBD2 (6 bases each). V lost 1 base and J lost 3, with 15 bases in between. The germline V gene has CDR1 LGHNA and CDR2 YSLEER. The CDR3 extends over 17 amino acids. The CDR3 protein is CASSQGLGGRYTGELFF. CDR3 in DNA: TGCGCCAGCAGCCAAGGCCTAGGGGGGCGGTACACCGGGGAGCTGTTTTTT.

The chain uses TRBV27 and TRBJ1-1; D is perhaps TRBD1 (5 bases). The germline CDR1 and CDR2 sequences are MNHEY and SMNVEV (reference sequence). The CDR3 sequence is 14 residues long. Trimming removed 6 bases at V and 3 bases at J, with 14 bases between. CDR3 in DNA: TGTGCCAGCAGAAGGGGTCCCAGGGACACTGAAGCTTTCTTT. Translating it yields CASRRGPRDTEAFF.

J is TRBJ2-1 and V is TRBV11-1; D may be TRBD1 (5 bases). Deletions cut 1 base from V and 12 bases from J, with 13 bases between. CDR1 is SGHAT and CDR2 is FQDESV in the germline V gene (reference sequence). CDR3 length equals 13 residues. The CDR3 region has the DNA TGTGCCAGCAGCTTAGGTGAAGGGGATCGGCAGTTCTTC. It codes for CASSLGEGDRQFF.

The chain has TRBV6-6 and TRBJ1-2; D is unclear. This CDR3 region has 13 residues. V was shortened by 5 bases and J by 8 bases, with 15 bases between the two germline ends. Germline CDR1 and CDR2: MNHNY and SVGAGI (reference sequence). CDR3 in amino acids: CASSPGASGGYTF. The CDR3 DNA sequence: TGTGCCAGCAGTCCTGGTGCTAGCGGGGGCTACACCTTC.

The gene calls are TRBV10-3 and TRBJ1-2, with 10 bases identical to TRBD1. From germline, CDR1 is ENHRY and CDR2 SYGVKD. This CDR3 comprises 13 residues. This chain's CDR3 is CATGTGDHYGYTF. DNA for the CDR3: TGTGCTACGGGGACAGGGGATCACTATGGCTACACCTTC.

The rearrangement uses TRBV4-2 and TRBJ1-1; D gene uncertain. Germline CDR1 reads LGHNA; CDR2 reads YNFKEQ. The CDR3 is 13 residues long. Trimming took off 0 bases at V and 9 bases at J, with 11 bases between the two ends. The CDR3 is CASSQDLGRKAFF. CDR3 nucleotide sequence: TGTGCCAGCAGCCAAGATCTTGGGAGGAAAGCTTTCTTT.

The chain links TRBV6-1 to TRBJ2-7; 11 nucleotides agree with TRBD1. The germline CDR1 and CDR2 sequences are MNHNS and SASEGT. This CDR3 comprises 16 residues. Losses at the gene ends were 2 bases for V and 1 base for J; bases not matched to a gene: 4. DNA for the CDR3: TGTGCCAGCAGTGAACCTGGGACAGGGGGGTCCTACGAGCAGTACTTC. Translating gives CASSEPGTGGSYEQYF.

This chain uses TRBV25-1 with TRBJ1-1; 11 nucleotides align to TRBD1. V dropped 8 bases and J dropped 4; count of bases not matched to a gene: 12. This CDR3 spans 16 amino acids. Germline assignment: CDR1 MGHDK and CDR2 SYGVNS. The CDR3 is CASSTRTGGWGTEAFF. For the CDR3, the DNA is TGTGCCAGCTCCACCCGGACAGGGGGCTGGGGCACTGAAGCTTTCTTT.

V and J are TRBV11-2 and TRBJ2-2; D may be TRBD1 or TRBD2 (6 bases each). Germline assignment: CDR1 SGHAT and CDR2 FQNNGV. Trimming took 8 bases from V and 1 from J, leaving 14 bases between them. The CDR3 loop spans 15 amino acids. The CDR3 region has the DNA TGTGCCAGCTTACGAGGGGGGTTGAACACCGGGGAGCTGTTTTTT. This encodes CASLRGGLNTGELFF. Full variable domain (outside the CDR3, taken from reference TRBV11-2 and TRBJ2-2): EAGVAQSPRYKIIEKRQSVAFWCNPISGHATLYWYQQILGQGPKLLIQFQNNGVVDDSQLPKDRFSAERLKGVDSTLKIQPAKLEDSAVYLCASLRGGLNTGELFFGEGSRLTVL.

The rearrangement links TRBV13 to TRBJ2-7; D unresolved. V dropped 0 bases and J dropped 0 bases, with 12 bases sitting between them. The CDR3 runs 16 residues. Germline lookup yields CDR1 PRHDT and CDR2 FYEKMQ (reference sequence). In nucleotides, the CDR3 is TGTGCCAGCAGCTTAGGTGGCTCTACCACCTCCTACGAGCAGTACTTC. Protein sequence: CASSLGGSTTSYEQYF.

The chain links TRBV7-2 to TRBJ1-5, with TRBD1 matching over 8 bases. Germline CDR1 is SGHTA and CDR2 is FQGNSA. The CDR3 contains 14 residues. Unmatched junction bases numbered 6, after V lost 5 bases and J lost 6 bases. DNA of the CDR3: TGTGCCAGCAGCCGCGACAGGGGCTCTCAGCCCCAGCATTTT. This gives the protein CASSRDRGSQPQHF.